The 13 T cell receptor beta chains given below trace back to one sample, sequenced in a study of blood T cell repertoires in COVID-19. TCRdb's table, derived via immunoSEQ multiplex PCR, lists solely in-frame clones and lacks some. Here the sample spans over 350,000 clones, 70% to 90% being singletons. The sequencing sample was made of PBMCs or T cells enriched from blood (not recorded which). Receptor source: a woman aged 18-35 years who had recovered from COVID-19.

The V and J genes are TRBV5-1 and TRBJ1-6; TRBD1 matches at 8 bases. The CDR3 runs to 14 residues. Germline CDR1 reads SGHRS; CDR2 reads YFSETQ. The trim removed 4 bases at V and 8 bases at J, leaving 5 bases unmatched. The CDR3 spells CASSPQGADSPLHF. The CDR3 nucleotides read TGCGCCAGCAGCCCCCAGGGGGCAGATTCACCCCTCCACTTT.

In its sample, this clone was seen a few times. This chain uses TRBV11-2 with TRBJ1-4; the match to TRBD1 covers 10 bases. Trimming cost V 5 bases and J 5 bases; bases outside gene matches: 5. The CDR3 contains 15 residues. CDR1 is SGHAT, CDR2 FQNNGV, per germline. DNA of the CDR3: TGTGCCAGCAGCCGAAAGACAGGGGGCAATGAAAAACTGTTTTTT. This codes for CASSRKTGGNEKLFF. Based on the CDR3 plus reference TRBV11-2 and TRBJ1-4, the full variable domain is EAGVAQSPRYKIIEKRQSVAFWCNPISGHATLYWYQQILGQGPKLLIQFQNNGVVDDSQLPKDRFSAERLKGVDSTLKIQPAKLEDSAVYLCASSRKTGGNEKLFFGSGTQLSVL.

This chain uses TRBV5-8 with TRBJ2-7, with a tentative D call TRBD2 (5 bases). Trimming cost V 0 bases and J 8 bases, with 6 bases left between them. This CDR3 contains 11 residues. Germline CDR1 and CDR2: SGHTS and YDEGEE. Here the CDR3 DNA reads TGTGCCAGCAGCTTGGGGGAGAAGCAGTACTTC. It translates to CASSLGEKQYF.

The rearrangement uses TRBV7-6 and TRBJ2-7; 8 bases line up with TRBD1. The junction had 9 bases not matched to a gene; V was cut back by 5 bases and J by 0 bases. The CDR3 is 16 amino acids. The germline V gene encodes CDR1 SGHVS and CDR2 FNYEAQ. The CDR3 reads CASSQPETGDSYEQYF. As DNA, the CDR3 is TGTGCCAGCAGCCAACCAGAGACAGGGGACTCCTACGAGCAGTACTTC.

CDR3 amino acids: CASSPPQGTVNEKLFF. The CDR3 coding sequence is TGTGCCAGCAGCCCTCCTCAGGGGACGGTAAATGAAAAACTGTTTTTT. The rearrangement links TRBV7-3 to TRBJ1-4, with a possible D match to TRBD1 (6 bases). Looked up from germline, CDR1 is SGHTA and CDR2 is FQGTGA. Trimming took 5 bases from V and 5 from J, leaving 18 bases between them. The CDR3 runs 16 residues.

The chain recombines TRBV2 with TRBJ1-6; 8 bases align to TRBD1. The CDR3 has 15 amino acids. The germline gives CDR1 SNHLY, CDR2 FYNNEI. With 7 bases clipped from V and 9 bases from J, the junction kept 11 bases outside the gene matches. The CDR3 bases are TGTGCCAGCATCACCGACAGGGGAGGAAGTTCACCCCTCCACTTT. Translation gives CASITDRGGSSPLHF.

J is TRBJ2-5 and V is TRBV3-1 (or the pseudogene TRBV3-2); 16 bases agree with TRBD2. The trim removed 0 bases at V and 5 bases at J, leaving 6 bases unmatched. CDR1 LGHDT and CDR2 YNNKEL come from the germline V gene (reference sequence). The CDR3 consists of 18 residues. In nucleotides, the CDR3 is TGTGCCAGCAGCCAAGAGGGACTAGCGGGGGGGCTCTCGGAGACCCAGTACTTC. Residues: CASSQEGLAGGLSETQYF.

The chain is built from TRBV9 and TRBJ1-1; 7 bases fit TRBD1. This CDR3 is 14 amino acids long. Germline assignment: CDR1 SGDLS and CDR2 YYNGEE. V shed 3 bases, J shed 0 bases, and the junction held 2 bases outside the gene matches. CDR3 bases: TGTGCCAGCAGCGGCGGGACAGTGAACACTGAAGCTTTCTTT. This encodes CASSGGTVNTEAFF.

The V call is TRBV30, the J call TRBJ2-5, with TRBD1 as a possible D gene (6 bases). Looked up from germline, CDR1 is GTSNPN and CDR2 is SVGIG (reference sequence). V gave up 8 bases and J gave up 1 base, with 8 bases separating them. The CDR3 loop spans 11 amino acids. The CDR3 DNA reads as TGTGCCACACAGGGCCAAGAGACCCAGTACTTC. This sequence encodes CATQGQETQYF.

The chain recombines TRBV2 with TRBJ1-1, with D maybe TRBD1 (5 bases). This CDR3 is built from 12 residues. Germline CDR1 and CDR2: SNHLY and FYNNEI. The chain's CDR3 is CAMQGAYTEAFF. CDR3 coding DNA: TGTGCTATGCAGGGCGCGTACACTGAAGCTTTCTTT.

This clone was counted only a few times. The chain has TRBV4-1 and TRBJ2-7; TRBD2 might be the D (5 bases). This CDR3 comprises 14 residues. V was shortened by 4 bases and J by 1 base, with 11 bases between the two germline ends. Germline values: CDR1 MGHRA, CDR2 YSYEKL. The CDR3 DNA sequence: TGCGCCAGCAGCCCCCTCGGGATTTCCTACGAGCAGTACTTC. It is translated as CASSPLGISYEQYF.

This sequence joins TRBV30 and TRBJ1-6, with 10 nucleotides matching TRBD1. The V gene's germline CDR1 is GTSNPN and CDR2 SVGIG (reference sequence). The trim removed 0 bases at V and 17 bases at J, leaving 4 bases unmatched. The CDR3 is 12 amino acids. CDR3 DNA sequence: TGTGCCTGGAGTGTATTTGGACAGGGGGTCCACTTT. Encoded protein: CAWSVFGQGVHF.

The chain combines TRBV28 with TRBJ1-1; 9 bases map to TRBD1. The trim removed 3 bases at V and 1 base at J, leaving 21 bases unmatched. Germline V CDR1 and CDR2: MDHEN, SYDVKM. This CDR3 is built from 21 residues. CDR3 sequence: CASSFLPGQGIQLGTNTEAFF. The CDR3 bases are TGTGCCAGCAGTTTTTTACCGGGACAGGGTATTCAGTTGGGGACGAACACTGAAGCTTTCTTT.